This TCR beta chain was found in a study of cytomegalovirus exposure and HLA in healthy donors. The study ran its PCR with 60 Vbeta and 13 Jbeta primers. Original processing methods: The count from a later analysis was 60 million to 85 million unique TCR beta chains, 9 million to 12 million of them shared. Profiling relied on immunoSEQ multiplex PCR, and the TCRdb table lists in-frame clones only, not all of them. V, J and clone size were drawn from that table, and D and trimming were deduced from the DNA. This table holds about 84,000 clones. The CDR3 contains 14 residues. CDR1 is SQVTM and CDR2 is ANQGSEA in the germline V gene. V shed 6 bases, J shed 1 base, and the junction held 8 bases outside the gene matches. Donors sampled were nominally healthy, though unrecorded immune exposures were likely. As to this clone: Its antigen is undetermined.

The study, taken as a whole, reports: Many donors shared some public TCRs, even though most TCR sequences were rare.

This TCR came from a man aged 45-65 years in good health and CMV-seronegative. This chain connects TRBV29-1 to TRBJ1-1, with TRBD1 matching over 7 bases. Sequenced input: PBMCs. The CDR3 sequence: CSVLDRAANTEAFF. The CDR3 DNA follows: TGCAGCGTACTCGACAGGGCAGCGAACACTGAAGCTTTCTTT.